The sequence of this TCR beta chain was determined in a study of T-cell memory formation after mild COVID-19. Regarding the study as a whole: Of the contracting clones, CD4+ ones lay mainly in CM and EM, and CD8+ ones in EMRA. SARS-CoV-2 specificity was not confirmed for second-wave clones peaking on day 37.

In regard to this clonotype: The target antigen is unknown.

TCRdb redid the calling of the 5' RACE reads with MiXCR, one entry per CDR3 protein. Of some 64,000 distinct CDR3 sequences in the sample, about a tenth were seen once. The CDR3 runs 16 residues. V shed 0 bases and J shed 0 bases, with 8 bases lying between them. The germline CDR1 and CDR2 sequences are MNHEY and SVGAGI. Sample: PBMCs or a T cell subset sorted from them (not recorded which). This receptor was taken from a man aged 18 to 30 who had mild COVID-19 (a few samples of this study predate the infection). Cell type and time point are not known. The V and J genes are TRBV6-5 and TRBJ2-2, with D maybe TRBD1 (6 bases). The CDR3 DNA sequence: TGTGCCAGCAGTTACTCGAGACAGGCGAACACCGGGGAGCTGTTTTTT. Protein sequence: CASSYSRQANTGELFF.